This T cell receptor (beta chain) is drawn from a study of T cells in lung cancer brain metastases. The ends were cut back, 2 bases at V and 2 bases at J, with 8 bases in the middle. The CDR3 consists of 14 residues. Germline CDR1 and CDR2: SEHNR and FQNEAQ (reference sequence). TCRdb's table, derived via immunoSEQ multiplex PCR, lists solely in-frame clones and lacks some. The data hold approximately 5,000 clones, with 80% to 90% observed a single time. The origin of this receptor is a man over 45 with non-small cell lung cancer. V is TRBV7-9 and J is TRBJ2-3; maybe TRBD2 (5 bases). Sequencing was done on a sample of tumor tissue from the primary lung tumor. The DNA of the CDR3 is TGTGCCAGCAGCTTATTCGGGGACACAGATACGCAGTATTTT. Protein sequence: CASSLFGDTDTQYF.